This TCR beta chain was documented in a study of T cell repertoires in cytomegalovirus infection. From germline, CDR1 is MNHEY and CDR2 SVGAGI. The CDR3 sequence is 16 residues long. Between the trimmed V and J ends, which lost 2 bases and 5 bases, there was a span of 18 bases. This clonotype showed up just a few times. The target antigen is unknown. TCRdb fed the reads into MiXCR, producing one record per CDR3 protein. The table records around 540,000 distinct CDR3 sequences, 30% to 40% of them present only once. This material consisted of cultured PBMCs, taken from culture after CMV antigen stimulation. This TCR derives from a human donor in good health (CMV status not recorded). Some clones in this sample may be carry-over from other donors' samples. The chain has TRBV6-5 and TRBJ2-5, with D hard to call. The CDR3 sequence: CASSYAPIPGRETQYF. The CDR3 DNA reads as TGTGCCAGCAGTTACGCCCCTATCCCAGGAAGGGAGACCCAGTACTTC.